What follows are 29 T cell receptor beta chains derived from one specimen sequenced in a study of OX40 agonist ivuxolimab in advanced cancers. This table comes from immunoSEQ multiplex PCR, and its TCRdb copy is limited to in-frame clones, with some not included. The sample has over 55,000 clones, 84% seen once. The sample consisted of CD4+ or CD8+ T cells sorted from blood, taken in a trial of the OX40 agonist ivuxolimab. The receptors stem from an adult with an advanced solid tumor such as melanoma, head and neck, liver or kidney cancer.

The CDR3 region has the DNA TGCGCCAGCAGCAACCTCGGACCCGGCGAGCAGTACTTC. This translates into CASSNLGPGEQYF. The chain uses TRBV5-1 and TRBJ2-5, with D unresolved. The end of the DNA fits TRBJ2-7 better, so the J call may be wrong. The CDR3 runs to 13 residues. Germline V CDR1 and CDR2: SGHRS, YFSETQ.

This chain links TRBV6-4 with TRBJ1-3, with unresolved D. Looked up from germline, CDR1 is MRHNA and CDR2 is SNTAGT. The V end was cut by 7 bases, the J end by 8 bases, with 15 bases between. The CDR3 runs to 13 residues. The CDR3 loop is CASKSGPGDTIYF. Written as DNA, the CDR3 is TGTGCCAGCAAATCCGGGCCGGGAGACACCATATATTTT.

The V gene is TRBV11-2, the J gene TRBJ2-3, with 8 nucleotides matching TRBD1. Trimming at V came to 5 bases and at J to 3 bases, leaving 10 bases not matched to a gene. The CDR3 is made up of 16 amino acids. In germline, CDR1 is SGHAT, CDR2 FQNNGV. This chain's CDR3 is CASSQMDRVVTDTQYF. CDR3 nucleotide sequence: TGTGCCAGCAGCCAAATGGACAGGGTTGTAACAGATACGCAGTATTTT.

The V and J genes are TRBV11-2 and TRBJ2-1; 10 positions agree with TRBD2. The ends lost 5 bases at V and 9 bases at J; junction bases unmatched: 7. CDR3 size: 14 residues. Germline assignment: CDR1 SGHAT and CDR2 FQNNGV. The CDR3 sequence is CASSGLAGVTEQFF. The CDR3 DNA sequence: TGTGCCAGCAGCGGTCTAGCGGGGGTCACTGAGCAGTTCTTC.

The sample holds a few counts of this clone. This chain uses TRBV23-1 with TRBJ1-3, with 7 bases identical to TRBD1. TRBV23-1 is an ORF, and what it does is uncertain. CDR3 length equals 20 residues. The V segment lost 0 bases and the J segment 2 bases; nucleotides outside the gene matches: 16. CDR3 in amino acids: CASSQSYSGRDSGPGNTIYF. The CDR3, as DNA: TGCGCCAGCAGTCAATCGTACTCGGGGAGGGACAGCGGGCCTGGAAACACCATATATTTT.

This chain connects TRBV10-3 to TRBJ2-5; 8 bases match TRBD1. The J call is uncertain, as TRBJ2-7 better fits the DNA end. CDR3 length: 13 residues. Per germline, CDR1 ENHRY and CDR2 SYGVKD. The CDR3 nucleotides are TGTGCCTCCCGCGACAGGGGCCAAAACGAGCAGTACTTC. Residues: CASRDRGQNEQYF.

The chain is built from TRBV28 and TRBJ2-7, with D perhaps TRBD2 (6 bases). The germline V gene encodes CDR1 MDHEN and CDR2 SYDVKM. This CDR3 contains 15 residues. With 5 bases removed from V and 7 bases from J, the gap between germline ends came to 21 bases. This CDR3 is CASSLYSGPPREQYF. The CDR3 nucleotides are TGTGCCAGCAGTCTCTATAGCGGCCCCCCTCGAGAGCAGTACTTC.

This rearrangement joins TRBV5-1 to TRBJ1-3, with D possibly being TRBD1 (5 bases). There are 16 residues in the CDR3. Per the germline V gene, CDR1 is SGHRS and CDR2 is YFSETQ. Trimming took off 3 bases at V and 0 bases at J, with 13 bases between the two ends. The CDR3 region has the DNA TGCGCCAGCAGCTCCGGACCCGGGGCCTCTGGAAACACCATATATTTT. Residues: CASSSGPGASGNTIYF.

The chain joins TRBV5-1 to TRBJ2-1; D perhaps matches TRBD1 (5 bases). There are 15 residues in the CDR3. Trimming left V 3 bases short and J 0 bases short, with 10 bases between. Germline assignment: CDR1 SGHRS and CDR2 YFSETQ. CDR3 protein: CASSSQGSSYNEQFF. The CDR3 nucleotides are TGCGCCAGCAGCTCCCAGGGCAGCTCCTACAATGAGCAGTTCTTC.

This clone was recorded a few times. The gene calls are TRBV6-1 and TRBJ1-1, with 7 bases that match TRBD1. V shed 6 bases and J 3 bases; nucleotides not matched to a gene: 7. This CDR3 contains 14 residues. CDR1 is MNHNS, CDR2 SASEGT, per germline. CDR3 in amino acids: CASRETGRDTEAFF. The DNA for the CDR3 is TGTGCCAGCAGGGAGACAGGGAGGGACACTGAAGCTTTCTTT.

This clone has a handful of counts. The chain joins TRBV18 to TRBJ2-3; D perhaps matches TRBD1 (6 bases). This CDR3 has 15 amino acids. From germline, CDR1 is KGHSH and CDR2 LQKENI. Trimming left V 1 base short and J 0 bases short, with 8 bases between. The DNA of the CDR3 is TGTGCCAGCTCACCACTGGGGGCCAGCACAGATACGCAGTATTTT. Amino acids: CASSPLGASTDTQYF.

The chain links TRBV28 to TRBJ1-2; D call uncertain. V dropped 3 bases and J dropped 2 bases, with 4 bases sitting between them. This CDR3 has 12 amino acids. CDR1 is MDHEN, CDR2 SYDVKM, per germline. CDR3 in amino acids: CASSFINYGYTF. For the CDR3, the DNA is TGTGCCAGCAGTTTCATAAACTATGGCTACACCTTC.

This clone was observed a few times. The rearrangement uses TRBV19 and TRBJ1-6, with D possibly being TRBD1 (5 bases). CDR3 length equals 14 residues. The germline V gene encodes CDR1 LNHDA and CDR2 SQIVND (reference sequence). Trimming stripped 6 bases from V and 8 bases from J, with 14 bases between. CDR3 sequence: CASRDSGNHSPLHF. The CDR3 nucleotides read TGTGCCAGTAGGGATTCAGGGAATCATTCACCCCTCCACTTT.

The rearrangement joins TRBV10-3 to TRBJ2-3, with D perhaps matching TRBD1 (7 bases). CDR3 size: 14 residues. Germline V gene data show CDR1 as ENHRY and CDR2 as SYGVKD. The V gene lost 10 bases and the J gene lost 1 base, with 15 bases spanning the gap. As DNA, the CDR3 is TGTGCCACCAGGGGGGCGCGGGGCACAGATACGCAGTATTTT. Encoded protein: CATRGARGTDTQYF.

This chain links TRBV7-9 with TRBJ2-3; D is ambiguous. V lost 2 bases, J lost 3 bases, and 6 bases lay in between. This CDR3 spans 13 amino acids. Germline V gives CDR1 SEHNR, CDR2 FQNEAQ (reference sequence). As DNA, the CDR3 is TGTGCCAGCAGCTTATTGGAGACAGATACGCAGTATTTT. Translating it yields CASSLLETDTQYF.

The chain is built from TRBV7-9 and TRBJ2-2; no clear D gene. Trimming pared 4 bases from V and 6 bases from J, leaving 9 bases between. Germline values: CDR1 SEHNR, CDR2 FQNEAQ (reference sequence). The CDR3 runs to 13 residues. In DNA, the CDR3 is TGTGCCAGCAGCTCTCTCGGATCCGGGGAGCTGTTTTTT. Amino acid sequence: CASSSLGSGELFF.

The CDR3 region has the DNA TGTGCCAGCAGCTCAGGACAGGGGAGCTTCTATGGCTACACCTTC. Protein product: CASSSGQGSFYGYTF. This chain uses TRBV13 with TRBJ1-2; 9 positions match TRBD1. This CDR3 is 15 amino acids long. V trimming: 4 bases; J trimming: 4 bases; junction bases outside the gene matches: 7. Germline CDR1 is PRHDT and CDR2 is FYEKMQ (reference sequence).

The DNA for the CDR3 is TGTGCCAGTTCAACCGCCGGGACAATTATGAACACTGAAGCTTTCTTT. It specifies CASSTAGTIMNTEAFF. The rearrangement links TRBV19 to TRBJ1-1; tentative D call: TRBD1 (6 bases). Trimming left V 8 bases short and J 0 bases short, with 19 bases between. CDR3 length: 16 amino acids. Germline CDR1 is LNHDA and CDR2 is SQIVND (reference sequence).

The chain has TRBV6-5 and TRBJ1-1, with D possibly matching TRBD1 (5 bases). This CDR3 has 14 amino acids. Germline V gives CDR1 MNHEY, CDR2 SVGAGI. The DNA of the CDR3 is TGTGTCACAACAGGCGAGGTTTATGGCACTGAAGCTTTCTTT. Translation: CVTTGEVYGTEAFF.

V gene TRBV30 combines with J gene TRBJ2-7, with D possibly TRBD2 on 5 matching bases. CDR3 length: 13 amino acids. Trimming left V 1 base short and J 0 bases short, with 7 bases between. Germline V lookup: CDR1 GTSNPN, CDR2 SVGIG (reference sequence). CDR3 DNA: TGTGCCTGGAGTGGAGGGAGCTCCTACGAGCAGTACTTC. This translates into CAWSGGSSYEQYF.

The rearrangement uses TRBV7-8 and TRBJ2-1; no firm D call. V was cut by 2 bases and J by 5 bases, with 13 bases left in between. The length of the CDR3 is 15 residues. Germline-derived CDR1 and CDR2 are SGHVS and FQNEAQ. CDR3 nucleotide sequence: TGTGCCAGCAGCTTAAGGCTCATAACTGACAATGAGCAGTTCTTC. Translating gives CASSLRLITDNEQFF.

The V gene is TRBV5-1, the J gene TRBJ2-2; TRBD2 matches at 7 bases. The CDR3 is 15 amino acids. The V segment lost 2 bases and the J segment 6 bases; nucleotides outside the gene matches: 7. Germline V gene sequence: CDR1 SGHRS, CDR2 YFSETQ. The CDR3 nucleotides read TGCGCCAGCAGCTTCACCGGGACTAATCCCGGGGAGCTGTTTTTT. Residues: CASSFTGTNPGELFF.

A word on this clone: The CDR3 does not end in the conserved phenylalanine or tryptophan, so this is likely a read error. The CDR3 loop reads CASSDPGQGLYEQYS. DNA for the CDR3: TGTGCCAGCTCAGACCCGGGACAGGGGCTGTACGAGCAGTACTCC. The chain couples TRBV6-6 to TRBJ2-7; 10 positions agree with TRBD1. The CDR3 runs 15 residues. CDR1 is MNHNY, CDR2 SVGAGI, per germline (reference sequence). Losses at the gene ends were 8 bases for V and 4 bases for J; bases not matched to a gene: 11.

This chain connects TRBV30 to TRBJ1-1, with D possibly being TRBD1 (6 bases). Between the trimmed V and J ends, which lost 4 bases and 0 bases, there was a span of 15 bases. Germline CDR1 reads GTSNPN; CDR2 reads SVGIG (reference sequence). The CDR3 has 15 amino acids. DNA for the CDR3: TGTGCCTGGATCCGGGACAAATCAATGAACACTGAAGCTTTCTTT. This encodes CAWIRDKSMNTEAFF.

This rearrangement joins TRBV6-1 to TRBJ1-6; unclear D gene. This CDR3 has 14 amino acids. Trimming shortened V by 7 bases and J by 7 bases, and 14 bases separated the two germline ends. Per germline, CDR1 MNHNS and CDR2 SASEGT. CDR3 sequence reads: CASTWTRANSPLHF. CDR3 nucleotide sequence: TGTGCCAGCACCTGGACGAGGGCAAATTCACCCCTCCACTTT.

Only one count was recorded for this clone. The chain joins TRBV6-1 to TRBJ1-2; TRBD1 matches at 7 bases. V shed 6 bases and J 3 bases; nucleotides not matched to a gene: 10. The germline V gene encodes CDR1 MNHNS and CDR2 SASEGT. The CDR3 has 15 amino acids. CDR3 nucleotide sequence: TGTGCCAGCAGACCGTCAGGGACAGCGTACTATGGCTACACCTTC. Translation: CASRPSGTAYYGYTF.

The chain links TRBV18 to TRBJ2-3; TRBD2 matches at 11 bases. V shed 0 bases and J 0 bases; nucleotides not matched to a gene: 5. The germline gives CDR1 KGHSH, CDR2 LQKENI. The CDR3 is 18 amino acids. CDR3 protein: CASSPPWTSGSSTDTQYF. The CDR3 nucleotides read TGTGCCAGCTCACCACCGTGGACTAGCGGGTCTAGCACAGATACGCAGTATTTT.

This sequence joins TRBV7-6 and TRBJ1-1; D ambiguous. Trimming stripped 2 bases from V and 8 bases from J, with 12 bases between. The germline gives CDR1 SGHVS, CDR2 FNYEAQ. CDR3 size: 13 residues. The CDR3: CASSLRSAAEAFF. DNA of the CDR3: TGTGCCAGCAGCTTAAGGTCGGCCGCCGAAGCTTTCTTT.

This chain's CDR3 is CASSEGVGAEAFF. CDR3 DNA sequence: TGTGCCAGCAGTGAAGGGGTAGGGGCTGAAGCTTTCTTT. The chain recombines TRBV6-5 with TRBJ1-1; D perhaps matches TRBD1 (5 bases). This CDR3 contains 13 residues. In germline, CDR1 is MNHEY, CDR2 SVGAGI. Between the trimmed V and J ends, which lost 5 bases and 6 bases, there was a span of 13 bases.